This entry lists 15 T cell receptor beta chains sequenced from one sample in a study of cytomegalovirus exposure and HLA in healthy donors. The PCR used 60 Vbeta and 13 Jbeta primers. Produced via immunoSEQ multiplex PCR; TCRdb's table is partial and in-frame only. Of fewer than 200,000 clones in the sample, 65% to 80% were seen once. The sample was PBMCs. These receptors originate from a man aged 40-49 years in good health and CMV-seronegative.

In the case of this clone: This specimen includes other DNA sequences encoding the same CDR3. V gene TRBV7-2 combines with J gene TRBJ2-7; TRBD1 aligns across 7 bases. The germline V gene has CDR1 SGHTA and CDR2 FQGNSA. There are 14 residues in the CDR3. Trimming removed 5 bases from V and 0 bases from J; junction bases left unmatched: 4. The CDR3 sequence: CASSLSGGSYEQYF. The CDR3 DNA sequence: TGTGCCAGCAGCCTATCAGGGGGCTCCTACGAGCAGTACTTC.

This chain connects TRBV5-4 to TRBJ1-1; 7 bases map to TRBD1. V lost 2 bases, J lost 4 bases, and 2 bases stayed unmatched. Germline V gene lookup returns CDR1 SGHNT and CDR2 YYREEE (reference sequence). CDR3 length: 13 amino acids. This CDR3 reads CASSFQGGTEAFF. For the CDR3, the DNA is TGTGCCAGCAGCTTTCAGGGGGGCACTGAAGCTTTCTTT. Full variable domain (rest looked up from reference TRBV5-4 and TRBJ1-1): ETGVTQSPTHLIKTRGQQVTLRCSSQSGHNTVSWYQQALGQGPQFIFQYYREEENGRGNFPPRFSGLQFPNYSSELNVNALELDDSALYLCASSFQGGTEAFFGQGTRLTVV.

This clone was seen once. The chain has TRBV13 and TRBJ2-7; weak D call: TRBD2 (6 bases). In germline, CDR1 is PRHDT, CDR2 FYEKMQ (reference sequence). The CDR3 runs to 13 residues. The V gene lost 5 bases and the J gene lost 7 bases, with 15 bases spanning the gap. CDR3 coding DNA: TGTGCCAGCAGCCGTGGCAGTGGGAGGGAGCAGTACTTC. Translated: CASSRGSGREQYF.

The gene calls are TRBV5-4 and TRBJ2-1; TRBD1 agrees at 10 bases. Germline V gene sequence: CDR1 SGHNT, CDR2 YYREEE (reference sequence). The length of the CDR3 is 15 residues. Trimming at V came to 0 bases and at J to 5 bases, leaving 2 bases not matched to a gene. The CDR3 nucleotides are TGTGCCAGCAGCTTGGTTGGGACAGGGGACAATGAGCAGTTCTTC. It yields the protein CASSLVGTGDNEQFF.

Details on this clone: One end of the junction does not line up with germline, which may come from a read error. This rearrangement joins TRBV5-4 to TRBJ2-2, with a possible D match to TRBD1 (6 bases). The germline V gene has CDR1 SGHNT and CDR2 YYREEE (reference sequence). The CDR3 length is 15 residues. In DNA form, the CDR3 reads TGTGCCAGCGGCTTCAGGGGTGGTTACACCGGGGAGCTGTTTTTT. Protein sequence: CASGFRGGYTGELFF. The complete variable domain, with remaining parts taken from reference TRBV5-4 and TRBJ2-2, reads ETGVTQSPTHLIKTRGQQVTLRCSSQSGHNTVSWYQQALGQGPQFIFQYYREEENGRGNFPPRFSGLQFPNYSSELNVNALELDDSALYLCASGFRGGYTGELFFGEGSRLTVL.

The chain combines TRBV2 with TRBJ1-4; D gene unclear. The V gene's germline CDR1 is SNHLY and CDR2 FYNNEI. Between the trimmed V and J ends, which lost 1 base and 3 bases, there was a span of 9 bases. The CDR3 runs to 15 residues. This chain's CDR3 is CASSEGRAANEKLFF. The CDR3, as DNA: TGTGCCAGCAGTGAAGGGAGGGCCGCTAATGAAAAACTGTTTTTT.

This clone was recorded once. This chain joins TRBV6-1 and TRBJ1-5, with D possibly TRBD1 on 5 matching bases. V lost 5 bases and J lost 7, with 12 bases in between. Germline V CDR1 and CDR2: MNHNS, SASEGT. The CDR3 covers 13 residues. CDR3 nucleotides: TGTGCCAGCAGTCACCCAGGGAACCAGCCCCAGCATTTT. This encodes CASSHPGNQPQHF.

In this sample, this clone turned up once. Sequence at one end of the junction differs from germline and may be a read error. The chain is built from TRBV5-6 and TRBJ2-6; 8 positions match TRBD2. The CDR3 is 15 amino acids. CDR1 SGHDT and CDR2 YYEEEE come from the germline V gene. The CDR3 loop is CASSYTPGGANGLTF. The CDR3 region has the DNA TGTGCCAGCAGTTATACCCCGGGGGGGGCCAACGGCCTGACTTTC.

The J gene is TRBJ1-4, the V gene TRBV28; D gene ambiguous. CDR3 size: 14 residues. V gave up 4 bases and J gave up 4 bases, with 10 bases separating them. The germline V gene encodes CDR1 MDHEN and CDR2 SYDVKM. This CDR3 is CASSSGGINEKLFF. Written as DNA, the CDR3 is TGTGCCAGCAGTTCGGGCGGGATTAATGAAAAACTGTTTTTT.

This sequence joins TRBV29-1 and TRBJ2-7; 8 positions agree with TRBD2. With 5 bases clipped from V and 5 bases from J, the junction kept 8 bases outside the gene matches. The CDR3 totals 13 residues. CDR1 and CDR2 (germline): SQVTM, ANQGSEA. The CDR3 spells CSVKAGVSHEQYF. CDR3 in DNA: TGCAGCGTTAAAGCGGGAGTCAGCCACGAGCAGTACTTC.

This clone came up once. The rearrangement joins TRBV2 to TRBJ2-5; weak D call: TRBD1 (6 bases). Deletions cut 8 bases from V and 9 bases from J, with 13 bases between. The CDR3 has 11 amino acids. Germline V gene lookup returns CDR1 SNHLY and CDR2 FYNNEI. CDR3 loop: CASPGHGAQYF. Here the CDR3 DNA reads TGTGCCAGCCCGGGACATGGGGCCCAGTACTTC.

The rearrangement uses TRBV19 and TRBJ1-2; possible D gene TRBD1, 5 bases. CDR1 and CDR2 from the germline V gene are LNHDA and SQIVND (reference sequence). The CDR3 is made up of 14 amino acids. V lost 6 bases and J lost 6, with 17 bases in between. Here the CDR3 DNA reads TGTGCCAGTAGCCTCGACGACGGGGGGGATGGCTACACCTTC. Translation gives CASSLDDGGDGYTF. The whole variable domain, filled in from reference TRBV19 and TRBJ1-2, reads DGGITQSPKYLFRKEGQNVTLSCEQNLNHDAMYWYRQDPGQGLRLIYYSQIVNDFQKGDIAEGYSVSREKKESFPLTVTSAQKNPTAFYLCASSLDDGGDGYTFGSGTRLTVV.

The V gene is TRBV11-2, the J gene TRBJ2-5; 7 nucleotides line up with TRBD1. Trimming cost V 4 bases and J 2 bases; bases outside gene matches: 7. Per germline, CDR1 SGHAT and CDR2 FQNNGV. CDR3 length equals 15 residues. CDR3 sequence reads: CASSSSGRGQETQYF. CDR3 sequence (DNA): TGTGCCAGCAGCTCCTCGGGCAGGGGGCAAGAGACCCAGTACTTC.

Only a few counts were recorded for this clone. The chain links TRBV15 to TRBJ1-4; D possibly corresponds to TRBD1 (6 bases). V lost 0 bases to trimming and J lost 4 bases, with 12 bases between them. The germline gives CDR1 LNHNV, CDR2 YYDKDF (reference sequence). The CDR3 is 16 residues long. The CDR3 reads CATSRDRGRGNEKLFF. The CDR3 DNA reads as TGTGCCACCAGCAGAGATAGGGGCAGGGGTAATGAAAAACTGTTTTTT.

The chain employs TRBV7-9 and TRBJ2-1, with 8 positions matching TRBD1. J lost 2 bases, V lost 5 bases, and 8 bases had no gene match. The CDR3 consists of 16 residues. The germline gives CDR1 SEHNR, CDR2 FQNEAQ (reference sequence). CDR3 bases: TGTGCCAGCAGCGTCCGGGCGACAGGGGCCTACAATGAGCAGTTCTTC. Encoded protein: CASSVRATGAYNEQFF.